This TCR beta chain was recorded in a study of OX40 agonist ivuxolimab in advanced cancers. On the study more broadly: Cohort: approximately 83% men, mean age 60, aged about 23 to 79. Three patients, one with hepatocellular carcinoma and two with cutaneous melanoma, responded partially.

As for this clone: Its antigen is undetermined.

Patients with autoimmune history or systemic immunosuppression were excluded. Profiling relied on immunoSEQ multiplex PCR, and the TCRdb table lists in-frame clones only, not all of them. Seen here are 50,000 to 65,000 clones, less than 90% observed once, and the top ten hold roughly 0.67%. The CDR3 runs to 17 residues. The V segment lost 4 bases and the J segment 7 bases; nucleotides outside the gene matches: 11. Germline V gene data show CDR1 as KGHSH and CDR2 as LQKENI. Study-wide findings and caveats: Among patients with partial responses at 0.1-3.0 mg/kg, clonal expansion was among the lowest.

V gene TRBV18 combines with J gene TRBJ2-1; 12 bases are shared with TRBD2. The starting material was CD4+ or CD8+ T cells sorted from blood, obtained in a trial of the OX40 agonist ivuxolimab. The sequence was obtained from an adult with an advanced solid tumor such as melanoma, head and neck, liver or kidney cancer. The CDR3 loop reads CASSLPDLAGGLNEQFF. The CDR3 nucleotides read TGTGCCAGCTCACTCCCGGATCTAGCGGGGGGGTTGAATGAGCAGTTCTTC.